This T cell receptor (beta chain) was obtained from a study of cytomegalovirus exposure and HLA in healthy donors (dated 2017 in TCRdb). Concerning the study at large: An earlier analysis of 587 of the donors reported approximately 300 Gb of sequence data and 117 million unique TCR beta sequences obtained from around 180 million T cells. Among some 410 genotyped donors of the cohort, an average of about 240,000 unique TCR beta nucleotide sequences was sequenced per donor, of which approximately 18% were non-productive. A later genetic analysis took genome-wide SNP genotypes for about 55% of the roughly 700 donors and used that subset as a discovery cohort. To predict cytomegalovirus infection status, the study brought together high-throughput TCR immunosequencing, statistical association of individual TCRs with disease status, and machine learning. The study aimed to test whether cataloging public T cell receptors could reveal signatures of past pathogen exposure. Both class I and class II loci were covered by HLA typing, at four-digit resolution. An earlier analysis of approximately 580 of the donors used high-throughput TCR beta sequencing to judge whether each TCR beta V gene segment behaved as functional or pseudogenic. All discovery cohort repertoires had been generated on a single sequencing platform. Of the 300 to 500 genotyped donors, 70% to 90% were placed in the genetic ancestry cluster associated with self-reported Caucasian donors. Approximately 300 gigabases of sequencing data and 75 million to 85 million unique TCR sequences made up an early release that covered several hundred HLA-typed donors. Because of strong linkage in the cohort, a handful of DR-DQ haplotypes were treated as single units for association and clustering. A later analysis re-examined previously published TCR beta repertoires from around 670 donors and added high-resolution HLA genotyping to investigate patterns of TCR occurrence. Using immunosequencing, the study profiled T cell repertoires from about 620 subjects and related those repertoires to cytomegalovirus serostatus. Along with the roughly 670-subject first cohort, a separate validation cohort of approximately 110 different subjects was used. Rather than using new phenotypic data, the later analysis identified candidate immune exposures from TCR beta sequences and from how often those sequences occurred across donors. The number of typed donors differed by locus: about 629-630 for A, B, C, DRB1 and DQB1; 522 for DQA1; some 610 for DPA1; and about 470 for DPB1. Donor age, sex, ethnicity and CMV serostatus were compiled alongside the repertoire data.

Library prep was done by the immunoSEQ multiplex PCR assay. For the multiplex PCR, a mixture combining 60 forward primers for TCR Vbeta segments and 13 reverse primers for TCR Jbeta segments was used. Amplification of the CDR3 region of rearranged TCR beta genes was performed with a multiplex PCR assay on genomic DNA. The amplified TCR beta libraries were sequenced on the Illumina HiSeq System as 87-base-pair reads. The authors' pipeline ran thus. Across the 670 or so repertoires, a later analysis counted roughly 84 million unique TCR beta chains, some 11 million of which were shared by at least two donors. Raw reads were error-corrected and collapsed into unique sequences by a nearest-neighbor algorithm in which closely related sequences were merged to remove PCR and sequencing errors. V, D and J gene segments were assigned by aligning CDR3 sequences to IMGT reference sequences. For a sequence to be retained, at least a six-nucleotide match to both a V gene segment and a J gene segment was required. Rearrangements were called productive when the CDR3 lacked stop codons and stayed in frame with V and J; all others were non-productive. CDR3 was defined according to IMGT convention as the region running from the second conserved V-encoded cysteine to the conserved J-encoded phenylalanine. The earlier analysis of about 590 of the donors excluded sequences that lacked an unambiguous match to a single V gene segment. An earlier analysis of 587 of the donors classified V segments as functional when productive rearrangements were above 56.7% and as segregating when the standard deviation between donors was above 5%. To diagnose cytomegalovirus status from the catalog of TCR beta chain sequences, a statistical classification framework was built. V and J gene assignment, in a later analysis, came from comparing TCR nucleotide sequences with IMGT/GENE-DB human TR gene sequences. A later analysis assigned CDR3 sequences and most-parsimonious VDJ recombination scenarios with the TCRdist pipeline. A later analysis defined each TCR beta chain by its CDR3 amino acid sequence plus V-gene family, and excluded reads lacking a unique V-gene family. In a later analysis, fewer than 650 highly shared, low-generation-probability nucleotide sequences were removed to address suspected cross-contamination and a sequencing artifact. In a later analysis, a clonal expansion index was calculated for each public chain from normalized within-repertoire ranks of inferred template counts. Generation probabilities in a later analysis came from a VDJ recombination model fitted to out-of-frame rearrangements, and those results were checked against IGoR. In a later analysis, TCR-TCR, TCR-HLA and TCR-CMV co-occurrence was scored with hypergeometric tests, and a repertoire-size bias correction was applied to TCR pairs. In a later analysis, false discovery rates were estimated by permuting HLA or CMV assignments 20 times. In a later analysis, co-occurring TCRs were grouped using DBSCAN, with TCRdist sequence similarity added in when clustering inside HLA-allele-positive subsets. For co-occurrence clustering, repertoires with fewer than 30,000 or more than 120,000 public chains were excluded, along with four or five repertoires with anomalous nucleotide sharing. Held by TCRdb, this immuneACCESS table contains in-frame sequences only and omits some clones. Under half of the omission traces to an unresolved V gene where checked; the cause of the rest is unknown. The DNA gave D and trimming, while V, J and clone size come from that table. The sample table records about 140,000 clones; approximately 80% of these occur just once. Approximately 5.1% of the sample rests with the top ten.

A remark on this clone: Its antigen is currently not known. The input lacks base qualities; no much larger clone sits a single base away.

The investigation overall reported the following: At a false discovery rate of 0.05, a later analysis linked 15,000 to 20,000 TCR beta sequences to specific HLA alleles. According to a later analysis, TCR association rates differed among HLA loci, with DRB1 alleles showing the most associated TCRs and HLA-C alleles showing the fewest. Some IMGT-functional V segments, including TRBV6-2 and TRBV6-3, could not be told apart with the 87-base-pair reads, so those segments were excluded. Because counts were too low, 15 or so rarely observed V segments, including chromosome 9 orphons, were excluded from the earlier analysis of several hundred of the donors. In a later analysis, HLA-associated TCR beta chains showed more clonal expansion and lower generation probabilities than non-associated chains that were equally common. According to a later genetic analysis, donors in an Asian-associated ancestry cluster had fewer N-insertions in productive TCRs than the approximately 710-donor mean. For the cohort, immune exposure information was limited to CMV serostatus. A cluster of highly shared sequence variants was judged likely to represent a technical artifact of the sequencing pipeline. Correlated functional status among segregating V segments might be attributable to linkage disequilibrium, but an unknown experimental factor could not be ruled out. A few of the identified cytomegalovirus-associated TCR beta chains were confirmed in vitro to be specific for cytomegalovirus antigens. The cohort was sequenced for TCR beta chains only, and without alpha or paired-chain data the features that could be detected were limited. A further reported finding was that TCR beta sequences accurately predicted the HLA-A and HLA-B alleles for most subjects in the first cohort. In the study, 164 TCR beta chains were listed as associated with cytomegalovirus. Several of the top co-occurrence clusters appeared to be linked to parvovirus B19, influenza, CMV and Epstein-Barr virus, according to a later analysis. The classifier was reported to diagnose cytomegalovirus status with high specificity and sensitivity in both the original and validation cohorts. The presence/absence analyses assumed that sequencing depth was roughly uniform across donors, and that assumption may not be true. Assigning TCR associations to individual alleles was difficult when HLA alleles, especially DR and DQ, strongly co-occurred. According to a later analysis, most CMV-associated TCR beta chains appeared to be HLA-restricted, and the HLA associations seemed to be driven largely by CMV exposure. An earlier analysis of around 540 of the donors showed that most TCR beta V segments appeared in productive rearrangements either about 87% or about 30% of the time, which broadly matched IMGT annotations. Across donors, most TCR sequences were observed very rarely, whereas some public TCRs were present in many individuals. An association between a missense DCLRE1C variant and V-gene and J-gene trimming of TCR beta chains was found in a later genetic analysis and replicated in an independent cohort. According to the authors, the approach could potentially be generalized to other disease states and immunological phenotypes. HLA typing was unavailable for some donors at each locus, so association tests used only the typed subset.

The cohort consisted of 650 to 700 healthy bone marrow donors. All cohort members were sampled while nominally healthy, although unrecorded immune exposures were likely present. The donor was CMV seronegative and belonged to the group of roughly 330 seronegative cohort members. Each donor provided a peripheral blood sample, and peripheral blood mononuclear cells were used for TCR beta sequencing. Genomic DNA extraction from the blood cell samples was performed with the Qiagen DNeasy Blood Extraction Kit. The CDR1 and CDR2 encoded by the germline V gene are KGHSH and LQKENI. Taken from cysteine to phenylalanine, the CDR3 has 15 residues. This entry keeps only the CDR3 DNA: 45 bases, framed from base 1. V and J are truncated by 6 bases and 1 base respectively, leaving an intervening sequence of 15 bases.

The TCR was taken from a male donor in good health and CMV-seronegative. The chain is assembled from TRBV18 and TRBJ1-1; the D gene cannot be named for sure. The sample taken for sequencing was PBMCs. The nucleotide sequence reads as follows: TGTGCCAGCTCCTCCTCAGGAGGTTCGAACACTGAAGCTTTCTTT. Translated, it gives CASSSSGGSNTEAFF.